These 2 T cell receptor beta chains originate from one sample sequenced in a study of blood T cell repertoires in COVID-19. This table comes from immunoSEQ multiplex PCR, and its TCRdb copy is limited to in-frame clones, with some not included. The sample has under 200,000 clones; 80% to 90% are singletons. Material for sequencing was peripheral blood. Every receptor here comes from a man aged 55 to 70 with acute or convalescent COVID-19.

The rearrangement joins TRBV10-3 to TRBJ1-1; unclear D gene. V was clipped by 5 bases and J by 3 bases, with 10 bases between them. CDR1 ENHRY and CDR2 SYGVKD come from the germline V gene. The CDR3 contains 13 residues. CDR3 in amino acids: CAISSSPYTEAFF. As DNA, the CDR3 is TGTGCCATCAGTTCGAGTCCATACACTGAAGCTTTCTTT.

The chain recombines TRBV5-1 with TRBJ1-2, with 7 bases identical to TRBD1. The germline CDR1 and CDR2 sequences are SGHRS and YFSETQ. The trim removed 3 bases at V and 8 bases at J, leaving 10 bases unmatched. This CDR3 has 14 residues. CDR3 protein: CASSYGHGTAGYTF. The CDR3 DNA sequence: TGCGCCAGCAGCTACGGACACGGGACAGCCGGCTACACCTTC.